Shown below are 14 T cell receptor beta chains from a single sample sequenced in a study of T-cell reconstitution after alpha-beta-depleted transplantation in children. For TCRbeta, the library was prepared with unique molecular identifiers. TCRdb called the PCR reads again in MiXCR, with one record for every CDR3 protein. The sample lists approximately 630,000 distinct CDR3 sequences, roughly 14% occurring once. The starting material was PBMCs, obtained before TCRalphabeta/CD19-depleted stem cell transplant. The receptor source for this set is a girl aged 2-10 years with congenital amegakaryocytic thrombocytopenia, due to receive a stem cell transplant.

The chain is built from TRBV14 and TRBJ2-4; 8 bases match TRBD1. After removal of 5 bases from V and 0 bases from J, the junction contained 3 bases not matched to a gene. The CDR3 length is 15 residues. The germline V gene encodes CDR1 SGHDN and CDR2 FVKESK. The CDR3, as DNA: TGTGCCAGCAGCGGACAGGGAAAAGCCAAAAACATTCAGTACTTC. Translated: CASSGQGKAKNIQYF.

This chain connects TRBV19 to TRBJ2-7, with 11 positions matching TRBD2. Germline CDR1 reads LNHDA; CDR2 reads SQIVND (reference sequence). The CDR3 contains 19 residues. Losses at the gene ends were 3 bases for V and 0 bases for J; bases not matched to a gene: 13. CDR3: CASSIKVRRLAGSSYEQYF. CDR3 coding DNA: TGTGCCAGTAGTATTAAGGTGCGGCGACTAGCGGGGAGCTCCTACGAGCAGTACTTC.

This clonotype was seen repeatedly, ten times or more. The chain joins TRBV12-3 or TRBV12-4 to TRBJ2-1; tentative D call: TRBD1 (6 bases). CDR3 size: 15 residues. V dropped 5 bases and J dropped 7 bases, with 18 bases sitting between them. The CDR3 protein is CASSPSKGTMNEQFF. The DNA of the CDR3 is TGTGCCAGCAGTCCCAGCAAAGGGACAATGAATGAGCAGTTCTTC.

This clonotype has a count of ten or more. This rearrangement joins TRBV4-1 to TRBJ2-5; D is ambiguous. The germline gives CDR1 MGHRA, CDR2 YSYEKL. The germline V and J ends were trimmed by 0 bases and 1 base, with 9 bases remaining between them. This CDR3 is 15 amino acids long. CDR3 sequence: CASSQDRTTQETQYF. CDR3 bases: TGCGCCAGCAGCCAAGATCGAACTACCCAAGAGACCCAGTACTTC.

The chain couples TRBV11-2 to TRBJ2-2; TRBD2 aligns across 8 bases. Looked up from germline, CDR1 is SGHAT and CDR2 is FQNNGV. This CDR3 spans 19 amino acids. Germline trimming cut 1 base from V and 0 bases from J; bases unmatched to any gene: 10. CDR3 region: CASSLGLAGPIANTGELFF. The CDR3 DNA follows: TGTGCCAGCAGCTTAGGCCTAGCGGGCCCTATCGCGAACACCGGGGAGCTGTTTTTT.

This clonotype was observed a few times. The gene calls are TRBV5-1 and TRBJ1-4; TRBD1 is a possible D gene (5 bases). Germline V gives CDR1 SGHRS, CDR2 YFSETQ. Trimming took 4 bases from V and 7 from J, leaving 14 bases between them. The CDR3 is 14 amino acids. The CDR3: CASSTGTLGEKLFF. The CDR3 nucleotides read TGCGCCAGCAGCACGGGGACCCTCGGTGAAAAACTGTTTTTT.

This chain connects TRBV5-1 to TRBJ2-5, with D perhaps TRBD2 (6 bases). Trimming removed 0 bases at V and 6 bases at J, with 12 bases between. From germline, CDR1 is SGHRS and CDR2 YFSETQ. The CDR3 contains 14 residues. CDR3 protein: CASSLAAGRKTQYF. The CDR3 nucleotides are TGCGCCAGCAGCTTGGCCGCAGGGAGGAAGACCCAGTACTTC. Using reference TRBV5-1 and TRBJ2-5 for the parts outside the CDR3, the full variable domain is KAGVTQTPRYLIKTRGQQVTLSCSPISGHRSVSWYQQTPGQGLQFLFEYFSETQRNKGNFPGRFSGRQFSNSRSEMNVSTLELGDSALYLCASSLAAGRKTQYFGPGTRLLVL.

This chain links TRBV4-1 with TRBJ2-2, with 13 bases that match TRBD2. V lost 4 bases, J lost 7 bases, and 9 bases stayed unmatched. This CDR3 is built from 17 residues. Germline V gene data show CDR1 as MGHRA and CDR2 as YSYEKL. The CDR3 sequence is CASSRPGLAGAVGELFF. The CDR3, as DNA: TGCGCCAGCAGCCGCCCAGGACTAGCGGGAGCGGTCGGGGAGCTGTTTTTT.

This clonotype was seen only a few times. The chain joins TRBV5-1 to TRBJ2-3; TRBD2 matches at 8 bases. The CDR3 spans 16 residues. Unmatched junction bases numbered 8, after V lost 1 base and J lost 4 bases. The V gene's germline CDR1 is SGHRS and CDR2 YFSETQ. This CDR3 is CASSLWGAGASDTQYF. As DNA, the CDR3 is TGCGCCAGCAGCTTGTGGGGAGCGGGAGCCTCAGATACGCAGTATTTT.

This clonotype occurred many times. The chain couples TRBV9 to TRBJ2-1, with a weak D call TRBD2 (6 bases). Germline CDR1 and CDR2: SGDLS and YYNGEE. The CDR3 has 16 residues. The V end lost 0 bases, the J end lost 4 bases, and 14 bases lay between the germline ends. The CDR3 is CASSVASGALYNEQFF. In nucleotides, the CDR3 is TGTGCCAGCAGCGTAGCGTCGGGAGCTCTTTACAATGAGCAGTTCTTC.

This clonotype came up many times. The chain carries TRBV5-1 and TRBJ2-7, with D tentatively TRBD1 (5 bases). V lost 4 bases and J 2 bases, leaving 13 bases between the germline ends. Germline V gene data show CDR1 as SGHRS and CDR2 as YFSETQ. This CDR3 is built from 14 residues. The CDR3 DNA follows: TGCGCCAGCAGCCCAGGACACGGCCCCTACGAGCAGTACTTC. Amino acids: CASSPGHGPYEQYF.

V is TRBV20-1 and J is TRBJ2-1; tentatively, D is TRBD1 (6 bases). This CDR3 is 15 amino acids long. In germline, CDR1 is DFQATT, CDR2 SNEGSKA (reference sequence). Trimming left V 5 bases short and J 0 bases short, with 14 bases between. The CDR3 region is CSARPGHHSYNEQFF. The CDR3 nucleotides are TGCAGTGCTCGGCCGGGACACCACTCCTACAATGAGCAGTTCTTC.

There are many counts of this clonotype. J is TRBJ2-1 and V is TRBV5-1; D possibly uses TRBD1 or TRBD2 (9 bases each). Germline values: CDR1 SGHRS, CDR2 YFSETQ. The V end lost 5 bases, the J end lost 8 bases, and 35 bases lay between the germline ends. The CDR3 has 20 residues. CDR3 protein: CASRRIGTGILAGENDEQFF. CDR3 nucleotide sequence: TGCGCCAGCAGGAGGATTGGGACAGGGATATTAGCGGGGGAAAACGATGAGCAGTTCTTC.

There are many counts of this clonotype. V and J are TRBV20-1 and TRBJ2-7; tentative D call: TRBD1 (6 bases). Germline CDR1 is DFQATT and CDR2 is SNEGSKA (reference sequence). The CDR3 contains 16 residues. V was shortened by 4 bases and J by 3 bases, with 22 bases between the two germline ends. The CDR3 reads CSATPSNRVVHYEQYF. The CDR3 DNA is TGCAGTGCTACTCCAAGCAACAGGGTTGTTCACTACGAGCAGTACTTC.